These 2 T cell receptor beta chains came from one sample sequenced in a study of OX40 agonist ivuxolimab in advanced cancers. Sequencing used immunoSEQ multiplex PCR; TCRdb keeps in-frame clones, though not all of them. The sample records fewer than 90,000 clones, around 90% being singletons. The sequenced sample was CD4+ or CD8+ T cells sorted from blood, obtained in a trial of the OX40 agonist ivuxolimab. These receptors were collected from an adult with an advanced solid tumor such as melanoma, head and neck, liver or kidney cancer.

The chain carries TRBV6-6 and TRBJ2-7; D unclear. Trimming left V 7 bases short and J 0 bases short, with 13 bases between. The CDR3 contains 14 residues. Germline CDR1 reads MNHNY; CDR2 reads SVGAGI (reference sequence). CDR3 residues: CASTWQLDSYEQYF. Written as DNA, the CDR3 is TGTGCCAGCACTTGGCAGTTAGACTCCTACGAGCAGTACTTC.

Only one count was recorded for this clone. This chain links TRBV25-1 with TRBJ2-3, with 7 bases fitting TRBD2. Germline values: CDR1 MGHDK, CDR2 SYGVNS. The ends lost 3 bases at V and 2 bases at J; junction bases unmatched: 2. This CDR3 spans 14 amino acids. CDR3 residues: CASSDAGDTDTQYF. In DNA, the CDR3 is TGTGCCAGCAGTGACGCGGGAGACACAGATACGCAGTATTTT.